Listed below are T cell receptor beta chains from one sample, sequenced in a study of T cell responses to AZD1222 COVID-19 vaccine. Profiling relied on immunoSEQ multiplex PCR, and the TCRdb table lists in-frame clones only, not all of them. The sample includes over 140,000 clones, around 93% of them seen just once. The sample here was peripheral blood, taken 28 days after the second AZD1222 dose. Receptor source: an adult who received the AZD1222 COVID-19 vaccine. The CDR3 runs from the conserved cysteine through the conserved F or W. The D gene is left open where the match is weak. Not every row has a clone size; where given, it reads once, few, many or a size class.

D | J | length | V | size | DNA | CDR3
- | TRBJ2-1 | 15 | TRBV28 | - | TGTGCCATCCGAACCCCGGCTGGAGGGGGTAATGAGCAGTTCTTC | CAIRTPAGGGNEQFF
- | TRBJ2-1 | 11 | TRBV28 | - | TGTGCCAGCCAAACGGCCGTTTTGCAGTTCTTC | CASQTAVLQFF
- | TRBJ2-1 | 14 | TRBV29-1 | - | TGCGTTATTTGGTTAAGAAGCTCCTACAATGAGCAGTTCTTC | CVIWLRSSYNEQFF
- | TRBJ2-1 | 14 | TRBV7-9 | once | TGTGCCAGCAGCTTAGCGTCCTCGACTCTTGAGCAGTTCTTC | CASSLASSTLEQFF
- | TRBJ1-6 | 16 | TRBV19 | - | TGTGCCAGTAGCATTCGAGGGGACTCCTATAATTCACCCCTCCACTTT | CASSIRGDSYNSPLHF
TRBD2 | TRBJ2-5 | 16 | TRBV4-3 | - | TGCGCCAGCAGCACGCACAGACTAGCGGGACGGGAGACCCAGTACTTC | CASSTHRLAGRETQYF
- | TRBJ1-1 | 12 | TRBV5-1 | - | TGCGCCAGCAGCGTTAGGGGAGTTGAAGCTTTCTTT | CASSVRGVEAFF
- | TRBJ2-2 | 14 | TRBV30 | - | TGTGCCTGGAGAGGTAGCGGGAACACCGGGGAGCTGTTTTTT | CAWRGSGNTGELFF
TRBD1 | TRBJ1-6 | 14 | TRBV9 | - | TGTGCCAGCAGCGTAGGGACAGGGGCCTCACCCCTCCACTTT | CASSVGTGASPLHF
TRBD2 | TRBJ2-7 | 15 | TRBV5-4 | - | TGTGCCAGCAGCTGGACTAGCGCTTTTTCCTACGAGCAGTACTTC | CASSWTSAFSYEQYF
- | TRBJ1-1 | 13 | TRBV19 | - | TGTGCCAGTAGTATAGGGGGGACTGCTGAAGCTTTCTTT | CASSIGGTAEAFF
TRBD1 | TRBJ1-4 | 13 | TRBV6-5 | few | TGTGCCAGCAGAATGACAGGGGAGGGGAAACTGTTTTTT | CASRMTGEGKLFF
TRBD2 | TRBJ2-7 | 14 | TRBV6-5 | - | TGTGCCAGCAGTTACTCTAGCGGGGGCTACGAGCAGTACTTC | CASSYSSGGYEQYF
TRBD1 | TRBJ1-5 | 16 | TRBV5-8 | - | TGTGCCAGCAGCGGCCCATCGACAGGGGAGGAGCAGCCCCAGCATTTT | CASSGPSTGEEQPQHF
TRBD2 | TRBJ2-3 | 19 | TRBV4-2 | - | TGTGCCAGCAGCCTCCTCGGACTAGCGGGGCGGACTAGCACAGATACGCAGTATTTT | CASSLLGLAGRTSTDTQYF
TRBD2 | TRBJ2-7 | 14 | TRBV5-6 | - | TGTGCCAGCAGCTTGGGCGGGGGGACTGGGGAGCAGTACTTC | CASSLGGGTGEQYF
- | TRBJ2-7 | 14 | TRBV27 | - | TGTGCCAGCAGTTCTAGGGGGAAGATCTACGAGCAGTACTTC | CASSSRGKIYEQYF
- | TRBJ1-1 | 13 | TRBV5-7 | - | TGTGCCAGCAGCTTGAGGGAGCGCCGGTGGGCTTTCTTT | CASSLRERRWAFF
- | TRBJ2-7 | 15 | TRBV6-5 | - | TGTGCCAGCAGTACGAGACGCGGCCGGGCGGGCGAGCAGTACTTC | CASSTRRGRAGEQYF
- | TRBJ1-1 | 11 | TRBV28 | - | TGTGCCTCCTCCGGGGACACTGAAGCTTTCTTT | CASSGDTEAFF
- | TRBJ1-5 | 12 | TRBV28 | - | TGTGCCAGCAGTCCCGACAGCCAGCCCCAGCATTTT | CASSPDSQPQHF
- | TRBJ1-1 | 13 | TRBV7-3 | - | TGTGCCAGCAGCCATCTTGGGGACACTGAAGCTTTCTTT | CASSHLGDTEAFF
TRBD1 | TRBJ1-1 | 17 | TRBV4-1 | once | TGCGCCAGCAGCCAGAACCAGGGGGCAAGGGGACGCACTGAAGCTTTCTTT | CASSQNQGARGRTEAFF
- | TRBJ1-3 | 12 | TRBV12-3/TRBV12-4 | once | TGTGCCAGCAGGTGGACAGAAAACACCATATATTTT | CASRWTENTIYF
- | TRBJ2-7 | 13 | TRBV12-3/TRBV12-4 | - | TGTGCCAGCAGTTCGCAGAGGACCTACGAGCAGTACTTC | CASSSQRTYEQYF
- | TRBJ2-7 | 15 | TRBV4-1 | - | TGCGCCAGCAGCCATGGGGCGGAGAGCTCCTACGAGCAGTACTTC | CASSHGAESSYEQYF
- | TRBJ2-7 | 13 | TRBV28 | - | TGTGCCAGCAGTTCACTACAAGACTACGAGCAGTACTTC | CASSSLQDYEQYF
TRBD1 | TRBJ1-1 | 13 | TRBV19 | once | TGTGCCAGTAGTCCTAAGACAGGGGTTGAGGCTTTCTTT | CASSPKTGVEAFF
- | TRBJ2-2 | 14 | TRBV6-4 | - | TGTGCCAGCAGTGACTCGCAGTCGACCGGGGAGCTGTTTTTT | CASSDSQSTGELFF
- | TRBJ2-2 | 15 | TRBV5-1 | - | TGCGCCAGCAAAAGATCCGCTCACGACACCGGGGAGCTGTTTTTT | CASKRSAHDTGELFF
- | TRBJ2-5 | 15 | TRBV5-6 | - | TGTGCCAGCAGCTTAATCACGGCGGGAACTGAGACCCAGTACTTC | CASSLITAGTETQYF
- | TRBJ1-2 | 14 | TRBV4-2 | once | TGTGCCAGCAGCCAAGATAGGGGGTACTATGGCTACACCTTC | CASSQDRGYYGYTF
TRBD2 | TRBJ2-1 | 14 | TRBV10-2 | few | TGCGCCAGCACCTTTAGCGGGGCCTACAATGAGCAGTTCTTC | CASTFSGAYNEQFF
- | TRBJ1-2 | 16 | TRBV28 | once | TGTGCCAGCAGTCCTCTTGGCCGAGACAGGAAGGATGGCTACACCTTC | CASSPLGRDRKDGYTF
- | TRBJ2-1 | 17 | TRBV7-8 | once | TGTGCCAGCAGCCCGAAGCCTCCTAGCGTCTCCTACAATGAGCAGTTCTTC | CASSPKPPSVSYNEQFF
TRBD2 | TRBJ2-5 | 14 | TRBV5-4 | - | TGTGCCAGCAGCTTGACTAGCGGGAGCGAGACCCAGTACTTC | CASSLTSGSETQYF
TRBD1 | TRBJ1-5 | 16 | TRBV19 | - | TGTGCCAGTAGTACCCGACAGGGGATGGGCAATCAGCCCCAGCATTTT | CASSTRQGMGNQPQHF